What follows are 18 T cell receptor beta chains derived from one specimen sequenced in a study of T-cell memory formation after mild COVID-19. TCRdb reanalysed the 5' RACE reads using MiXCR and keeps one entry per CDR3 protein. Of some 290,000 distinct CDR3 sequences in the sample, 15% to 20% were seen once. Sequencing was done on a sample of PBMCs or a T cell subset sorted from them (not recorded which). The origin of the receptors is a man between 18 and 29 years old who had mild COVID-19 (a few samples of this study predate the infection). Cell type and time point are not known.

The rearrangement links TRBV30 to TRBJ1-2, with D possibly matching TRBD1 (5 bases). V was shortened by 4 bases and J by 5 bases, with 17 bases between the two germline ends. Germline loops: CDR1 GTSNPN, CDR2 SVGIG (reference sequence). This CDR3 comprises 14 residues. CDR3 sequence: CAWTPGTGWYGYTF. CDR3 coding DNA: TGTGCCTGGACCCCCGGGACGGGGTGGTATGGCTACACCTTC.

This chain links TRBV7-9 with TRBJ2-6; D may be TRBD1 (5 bases). Germline loops: CDR1 SEHNR, CDR2 FQNEAQ (reference sequence). This CDR3 comprises 16 residues. Trimming took 1 base from V and 4 from J, leaving 11 bases between them. The chain's CDR3 is CASSLVQGIGANVLTF. CDR3 in DNA: TGTGCCAGCAGCTTAGTGCAGGGCATCGGGGCCAACGTCCTGACTTTC.

This clonotype was seen a few times. V gene TRBV5-4 combines with J gene TRBJ2-3, with TRBD1 matching over 8 bases. The CDR3 consists of 17 residues. CDR1 SGHNT and CDR2 YYREEE come from the germline V gene (reference sequence). J lost 0 bases, V lost 4 bases, and 10 bases had no gene match. The CDR3 region is CASSAYPGQVSTDTQYF. CDR3 sequence (DNA): TGTGCCAGCAGCGCCTATCCGGGACAGGTTAGCACAGATACGCAGTATTTT.

The J gene is TRBJ2-3, the V gene TRBV4-2, with D perhaps TRBD1 (7 bases). The CDR3 is made up of 15 amino acids. Germline V CDR1 and CDR2: LGHNA, YNFKEQ. Deletions cut 0 bases from V and 5 bases from J, with 12 bases between. DNA of the CDR3: TGTGCCAGCAGCCAAGAGCGGGACAGTAAAGATACGCAGTATTTT. It yields the protein CASSQERDSKDTQYF.

In its sample, this clonotype was seen a few times. The chain joins TRBV11-2 to TRBJ2-3; D call uncertain. Trimming removed 2 bases at V and 3 bases at J, with 21 bases between. The CDR3 sequence is 18 residues long. CDR1 is SGHAT, CDR2 FQNNGV, per germline. The CDR3 DNA reads TGTGCCAGCAGCTTACCGCCATCATCGGTTGGGTTGACAGATACGCAGTATTTT. Protein sequence: CASSLPPSSVGLTDTQYF.

Only a few counts were recorded for this clonotype. V usage is TRBV9 and J usage is TRBJ2-7; tentative D call: TRBD2 (7 bases). Trimming left V 4 bases short and J 4 bases short, with 15 bases between. This CDR3 has 14 residues. Per the germline V gene, CDR1 is SGDLS and CDR2 is YYNGEE. The CDR3 reads CASSLTGGLYEQYF. The CDR3 DNA follows: TGTGCCAGCAGCTTAACCGGGGGGCTATACGAGCAGTACTTC. Drawing the rest from reference TRBV9 and TRBJ2-7, the complete variable domain is DSGVTQTPKHLITATGQRVTLRCSPRSGDLSVYWYQQSLDQGLQFLIQYYNGEERAKGNILERFSAQQFPDLHSELNLSSLELGDSALYFCASSLTGGLYEQYFGPGTRLTVT.

This clonotype was seen more than once but under ten times. The gene calls are TRBV6-6 and TRBJ2-5; 11 bases are shared with TRBD2. The CDR3 contains 18 residues. Germline-derived CDR1 and CDR2 are MNHNY and SVGAGI (reference sequence). The V and J ends lost 6 bases and 0 bases, in that order; junction bases with no gene match: 12. CDR3 region: CASRPTSGGMAYQETQYF. CDR3 nucleotides: TGTGCCAGCAGGCCAACTAGCGGGGGCATGGCGTACCAAGAGACCCAGTACTTC.

This clonotype turned up a few times. The J gene is TRBJ2-7, the V gene TRBV4-3, with D perhaps matching TRBD2 (6 bases). The CDR3 has 14 amino acids. Trimming took 1 base from V and 6 from J, leaving 13 bases between them. Germline V lookup: CDR1 LGHNA, CDR2 YSLEER. CDR3: CASSQGWRGSEQYF. The CDR3 DNA reads TGCGCCAGCAGCCAAGGGTGGAGGGGATCCGAGCAGTACTTC.

A few counts support this clonotype. The chain uses TRBV11-1 and TRBJ2-1; TRBD1 aligns across 10 bases. V shed 6 bases, J shed 3 bases, and the junction held 5 bases outside the gene matches. The CDR3 contains 15 residues. Germline CDR1 SGHAT, CDR2 FQDESV (reference sequence). The CDR3: CASRKDRGVYNEQFF. The CDR3 DNA is TGTGCCAGCAGGAAGGACAGGGGGGTCTACAATGAGCAGTTCTTC.

This clonotype was found a few times. The gene calls are TRBV12-3 or TRBV12-4 and TRBJ1-1; D gene ambiguous. The CDR3 totals 13 residues. Trimming stripped 5 bases from V and 5 bases from J, with 12 bases between. Here the CDR3 reads CASSMRRETEAFF. In nucleotides, the CDR3 is TGTGCCAGCAGTATGAGGCGGGAAACTGAAGCTTTCTTT.

This clonotype has a handful of counts. The chain joins TRBV4-3 to TRBJ1-1, with 8 bases fitting TRBD1. The CDR3 has 14 residues. J lost 9 bases, V lost 5 bases, and 11 bases had no gene match. From germline, CDR1 is LGHNA and CDR2 YSLEER. This chain's CDR3 is CASSNIQGVEKAFF. DNA of the CDR3: TGCGCCAGCAGCAATATACAGGGGGTGGAGAAAGCTTTCTTT.

The chain links TRBV27 to TRBJ2-1; a possible D gene is TRBD2 (6 bases). This CDR3 is built from 11 residues. V gave up 11 bases and J gave up 10 bases, with 15 bases separating them. CDR1 and CDR2 (germline): MNHEY, SMNVEV (reference sequence). The CDR3 is CAVAFRGEQFF. In DNA, the CDR3 is TGTGCCGTCGCCTTCCGGGGGGAGCAGTTCTTC.

A word on this clonotype: Because the CDR3 is missing its conserved closing phenylalanine or tryptophan, this is likely a read error. The chain links TRBV9 to TRBJ2-5; no clear D. The CDR3 covers 15 residues. Germline CDR1 reads SGDLS; CDR2 reads YYNGEE. Trimming left V 0 bases short and J 1 base short, with 10 bases between. CDR3 in amino acids: CASSVGVGIQETQYL. CDR3 bases: TGTGCCAGCAGCGTAGGGGTCGGTATCCAAGAGACCCAGTACCTC.

This clonotype was seen at least ten times. The V call is TRBV7-2, the J call TRBJ2-1; TRBD1 agrees at 11 bases. Germline trimming cut 2 bases from V and 4 bases from J; bases unmatched to any gene: 4. This CDR3 spans 16 amino acids. Germline values: CDR1 SGHTA, CDR2 FQGNSA. CDR3: CASSLTGQGAYNEQFF. CDR3 coding DNA: TGTGCCAGCAGCTTAACCGGACAGGGGGCGTACAATGAGCAGTTCTTC.

The rearrangement joins TRBV20-1 to TRBJ2-5; D tentatively reads TRBD1 or TRBD2 (5 bases each). Germline assignment: CDR1 DFQATT and CDR2 SNEGSKA (reference sequence). CDR3 length: 12 amino acids. The V gene lost 0 bases and the J gene lost 6 bases, with 8 bases spanning the gap. DNA of the CDR3: TGCAGTGCTAGAGACGAGGGGAAGACCCAGTACTTC. Its translation is CSARDEGKTQYF.

This rearrangement joins TRBV7-3 to TRBJ1-2; 7 bases fit TRBD1. CDR3 length: 13 residues. In germline, CDR1 is SGHTA, CDR2 FQGTGA. J gave up 9 bases and V 5 bases, and 9 bases lay outside the gene matches. CDR3 DNA sequence: TGTGCCAGCAGCCGGACAGGAGGGGATAGCTACACCTTC. Translated: CASSRTGGDSYTF.

This clonotype has only a few counts. The chain recombines TRBV6-5 with TRBJ2-7, with 8 bases fitting TRBD2. Trimming cost V 5 bases and J 3 bases; bases outside gene matches: 9. The germline CDR1 and CDR2 sequences are MNHEY and SVGAGI. The CDR3 sequence is 15 residues long. The CDR3 bases are TGTGCCAGCAGTAAAAAGGGACTAGGGATCTACGAGCAGTACTTC. Protein product: CASSKKGLGIYEQYF.

This clonotype was seen ten or more times. The chain links TRBV27 to TRBJ2-4; D is unclear. Per the germline V gene, CDR1 is MNHEY and CDR2 is SMNVEV (reference sequence). The CDR3 has 14 residues. The ends were cut back, 2 bases at V and 1 base at J, with 6 bases in the middle. Here the CDR3 DNA reads TGTGCCAGCAGTTTAACCGGGGCCAAAAACATTCAGTACTTC. The encoded protein is CASSLTGAKNIQYF.